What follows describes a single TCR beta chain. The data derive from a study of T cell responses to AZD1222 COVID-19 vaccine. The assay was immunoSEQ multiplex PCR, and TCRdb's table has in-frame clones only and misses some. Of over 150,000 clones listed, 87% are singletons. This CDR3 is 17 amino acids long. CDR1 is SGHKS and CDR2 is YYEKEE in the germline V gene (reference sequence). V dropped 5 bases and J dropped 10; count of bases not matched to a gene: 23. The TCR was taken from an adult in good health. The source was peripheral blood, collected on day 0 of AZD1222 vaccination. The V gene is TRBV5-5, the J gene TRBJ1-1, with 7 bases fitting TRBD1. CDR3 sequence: CASRRQILGRGTFGAFF. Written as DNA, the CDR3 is TGTGCCAGCAGGCGGCAGATCCTGGGCAGGGGGACATTTGGAGCTTTCTTT. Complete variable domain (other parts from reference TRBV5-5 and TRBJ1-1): DAGVTQSPTHLIKTRGQQVTLRCSPISGHKSVSWYQQVLGQGPQFIFQYYEKEERGRGNFPDRFSARQFPNYSSELNVNALLLGDSALYLCASRRQILGRGTFGAFFGQGTRLTVV.